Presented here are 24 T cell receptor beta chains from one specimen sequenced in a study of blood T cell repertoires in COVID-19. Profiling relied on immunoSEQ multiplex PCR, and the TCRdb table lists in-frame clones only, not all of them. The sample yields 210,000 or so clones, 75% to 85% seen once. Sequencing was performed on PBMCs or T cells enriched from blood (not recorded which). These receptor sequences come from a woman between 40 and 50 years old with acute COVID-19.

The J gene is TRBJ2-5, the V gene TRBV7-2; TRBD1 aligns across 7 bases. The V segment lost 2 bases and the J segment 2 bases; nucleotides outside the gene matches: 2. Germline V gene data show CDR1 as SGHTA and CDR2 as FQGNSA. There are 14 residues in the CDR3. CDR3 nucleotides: TGTGCCAGCAGCTTAAACAGGGGACAAGAGACCCAGTACTTC. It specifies CASSLNRGQETQYF.

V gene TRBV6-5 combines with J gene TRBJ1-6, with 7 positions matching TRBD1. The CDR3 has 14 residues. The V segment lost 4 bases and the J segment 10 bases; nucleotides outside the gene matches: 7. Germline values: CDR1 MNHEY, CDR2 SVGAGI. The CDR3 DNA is TGTGCCAGCAGTTTTGACAGGGCTCGCTCACCCCTCCACTTT. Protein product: CASSFDRARSPLHF.

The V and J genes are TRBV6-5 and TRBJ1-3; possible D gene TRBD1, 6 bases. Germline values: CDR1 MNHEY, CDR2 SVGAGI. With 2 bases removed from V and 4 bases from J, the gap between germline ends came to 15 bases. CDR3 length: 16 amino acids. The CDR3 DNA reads TGTGCCAGCAGTTACGCGGCAGGGGTTTCGGGAAACACCATATATTTT. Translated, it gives CASSYAAGVSGNTIYF.

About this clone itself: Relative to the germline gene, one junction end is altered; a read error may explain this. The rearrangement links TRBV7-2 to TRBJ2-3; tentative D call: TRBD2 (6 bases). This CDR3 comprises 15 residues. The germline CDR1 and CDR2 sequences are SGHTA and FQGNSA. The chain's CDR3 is CASSLTSRSTDTQYF. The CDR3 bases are TGTGCCAGCAGCCTAACTAGCCGAAGCACAGATACGCAATATTTT.

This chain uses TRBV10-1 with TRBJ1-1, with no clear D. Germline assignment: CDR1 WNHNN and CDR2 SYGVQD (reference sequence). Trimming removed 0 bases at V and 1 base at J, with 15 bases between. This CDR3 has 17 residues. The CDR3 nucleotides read TGCGCCAGCAGTGAGTCGGTCGGTCAAGTAAAGAACACTGAAGCTTTCTTT. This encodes CASSESVGQVKNTEAFF.

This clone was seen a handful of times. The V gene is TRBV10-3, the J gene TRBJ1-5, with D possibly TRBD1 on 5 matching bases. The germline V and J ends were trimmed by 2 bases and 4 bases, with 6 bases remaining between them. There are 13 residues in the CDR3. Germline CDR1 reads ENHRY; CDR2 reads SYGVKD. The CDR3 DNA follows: TGTGCCATCAGTGAGGCAGGGAATCAGCCCCAGCATTTT. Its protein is CAISEAGNQPQHF.

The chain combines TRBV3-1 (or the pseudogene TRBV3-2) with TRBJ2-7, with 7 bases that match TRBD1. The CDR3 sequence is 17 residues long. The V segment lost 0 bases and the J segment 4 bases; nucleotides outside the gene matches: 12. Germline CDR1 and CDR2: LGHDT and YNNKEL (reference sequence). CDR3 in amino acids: CASSQDGHRGMEYEQYF. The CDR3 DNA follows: TGTGCCAGCAGCCAAGATGGGCACAGGGGAATGGAGTACGAGCAGTACTTC.

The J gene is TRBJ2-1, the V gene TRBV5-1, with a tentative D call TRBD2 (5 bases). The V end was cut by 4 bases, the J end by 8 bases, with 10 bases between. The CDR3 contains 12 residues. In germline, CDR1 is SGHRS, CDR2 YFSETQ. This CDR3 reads CASSLRGHEQFF. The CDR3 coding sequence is TGCGCCAGCAGCCTGAGAGGGCATGAGCAGTTCTTC. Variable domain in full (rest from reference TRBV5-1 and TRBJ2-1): KAGVTQTPRYLIKTRGQQVTLSCSPISGHRSVSWYQQTPGQGLQFLFEYFSETQRNKGNFPGRFSGRQFSNSRSEMNVSTLELGDSALYLCASSLRGHEQFFGPGTRLTVL.

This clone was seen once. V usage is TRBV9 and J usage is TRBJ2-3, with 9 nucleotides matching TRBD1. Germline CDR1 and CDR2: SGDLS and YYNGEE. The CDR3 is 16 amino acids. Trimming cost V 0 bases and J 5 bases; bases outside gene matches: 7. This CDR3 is CASSVGLGQGVDTQYF. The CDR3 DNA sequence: TGTGCCAGCAGCGTAGGGCTGGGACAGGGTGTAGATACGCAGTATTTT.

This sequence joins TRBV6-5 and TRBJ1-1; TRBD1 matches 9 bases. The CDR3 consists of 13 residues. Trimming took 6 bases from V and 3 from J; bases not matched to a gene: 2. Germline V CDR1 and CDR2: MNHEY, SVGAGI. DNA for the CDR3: TGTGCCAGCAGCCGGGACAGGGACACTGAAGCTTTCTTT. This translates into CASSRDRDTEAFF.

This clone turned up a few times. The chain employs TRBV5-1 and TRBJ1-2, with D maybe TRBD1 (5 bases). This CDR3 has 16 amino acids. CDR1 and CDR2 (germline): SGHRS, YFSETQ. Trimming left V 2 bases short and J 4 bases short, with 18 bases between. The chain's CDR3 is CASSFREAGMSYGYTF. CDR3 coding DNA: TGCGCCAGCAGCTTTAGGGAGGCAGGGATGAGCTATGGCTACACCTTC.

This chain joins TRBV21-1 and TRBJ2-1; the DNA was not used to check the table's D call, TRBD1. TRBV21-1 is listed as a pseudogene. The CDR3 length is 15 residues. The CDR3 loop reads CASNKTTELVGEQFF. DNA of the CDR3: TGTGCCAGCAACAAAACGACAGAGTTAGTCGGTGAGCAGTTCTTC.

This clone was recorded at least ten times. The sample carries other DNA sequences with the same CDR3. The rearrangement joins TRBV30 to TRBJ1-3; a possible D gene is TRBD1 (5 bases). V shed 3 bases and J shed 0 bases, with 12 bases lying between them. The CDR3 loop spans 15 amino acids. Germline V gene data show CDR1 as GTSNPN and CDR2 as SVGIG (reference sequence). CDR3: CAWSRDSGSGNTIYF. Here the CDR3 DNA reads TGTGCCTGGAGCCGGGACTCAGGCTCTGGAAACACCATATATTTT.

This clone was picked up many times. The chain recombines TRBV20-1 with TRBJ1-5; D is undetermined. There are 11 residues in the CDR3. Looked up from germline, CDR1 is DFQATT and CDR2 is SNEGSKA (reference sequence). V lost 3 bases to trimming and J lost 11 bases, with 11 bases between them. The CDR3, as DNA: TGCAGTGCTAGGGAGCGGAGGGCCCAGCATTTT. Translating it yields CSARERRAQHF.

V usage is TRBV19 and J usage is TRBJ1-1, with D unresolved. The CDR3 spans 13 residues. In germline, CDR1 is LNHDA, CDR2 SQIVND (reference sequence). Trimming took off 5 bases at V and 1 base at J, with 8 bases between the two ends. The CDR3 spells CASSPVQNTEAFF. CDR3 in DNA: TGTGCCAGTAGTCCAGTCCAGAACACTGAAGCTTTCTTT.

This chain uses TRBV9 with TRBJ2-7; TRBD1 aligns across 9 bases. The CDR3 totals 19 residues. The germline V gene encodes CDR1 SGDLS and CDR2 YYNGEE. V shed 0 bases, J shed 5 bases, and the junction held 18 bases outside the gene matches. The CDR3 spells CASSVGGQGQGGSFHEQYF. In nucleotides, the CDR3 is TGTGCCAGCAGCGTAGGAGGACAGGGACAGGGCGGGAGTTTTCACGAGCAGTACTTC.

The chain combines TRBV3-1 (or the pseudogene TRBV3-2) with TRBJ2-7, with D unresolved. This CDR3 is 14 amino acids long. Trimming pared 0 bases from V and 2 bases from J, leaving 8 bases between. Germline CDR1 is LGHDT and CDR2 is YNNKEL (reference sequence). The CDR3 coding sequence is TGTGCCAGCAGCCAAGATAGCAGAACCTACGAGCAGTACTTC. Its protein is CASSQDSRTYEQYF.

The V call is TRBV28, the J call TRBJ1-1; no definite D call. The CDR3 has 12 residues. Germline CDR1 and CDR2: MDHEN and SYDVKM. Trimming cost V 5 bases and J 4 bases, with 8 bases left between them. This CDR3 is CASSTTSTEAFF. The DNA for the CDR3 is TGTGCCAGCAGTACAACCTCCACTGAAGCTTTCTTT.

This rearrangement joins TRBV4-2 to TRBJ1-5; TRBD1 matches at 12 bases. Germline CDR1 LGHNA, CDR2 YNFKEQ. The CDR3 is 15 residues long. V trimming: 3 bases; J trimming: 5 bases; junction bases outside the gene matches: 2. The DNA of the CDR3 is TGTGCCAGCAGCCAGGGGACAGGGGGCGATCAGCCCCAGCATTTT. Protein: CASSQGTGGDQPQHF.

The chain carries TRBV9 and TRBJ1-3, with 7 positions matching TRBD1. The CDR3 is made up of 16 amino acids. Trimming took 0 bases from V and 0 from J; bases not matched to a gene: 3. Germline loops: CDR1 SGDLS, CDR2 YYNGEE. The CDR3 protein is CASSVGSGGSGNTIYF. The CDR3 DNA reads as TGTGCCAGCAGCGTAGGCTCAGGGGGCTCTGGAAACACCATATATTTT.

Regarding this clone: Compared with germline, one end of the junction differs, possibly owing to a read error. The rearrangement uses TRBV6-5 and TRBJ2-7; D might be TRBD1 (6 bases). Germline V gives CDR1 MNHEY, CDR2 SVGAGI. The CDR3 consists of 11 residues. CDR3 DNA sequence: TGTGCCAGCAGTTCTCCGGGACACTATCTCTTC. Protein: CASSSPGHYLF.

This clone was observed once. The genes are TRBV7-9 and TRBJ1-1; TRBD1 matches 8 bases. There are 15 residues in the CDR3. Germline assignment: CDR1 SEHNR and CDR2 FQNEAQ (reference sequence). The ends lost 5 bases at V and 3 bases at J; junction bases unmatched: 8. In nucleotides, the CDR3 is TGTGCCAGCAGCAAAGCAACAGGGGGGCACACTGAAGCTTTCTTT. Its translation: CASSKATGGHTEAFF.

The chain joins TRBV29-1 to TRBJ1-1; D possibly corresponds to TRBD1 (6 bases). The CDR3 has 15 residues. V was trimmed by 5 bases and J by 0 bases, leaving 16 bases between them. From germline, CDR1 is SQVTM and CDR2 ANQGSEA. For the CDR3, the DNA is TGCAGCGTTCCCGACGCGACAGGTTTGAACACTGAAGCTTTCTTT. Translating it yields CSVPDATGLNTEAFF.

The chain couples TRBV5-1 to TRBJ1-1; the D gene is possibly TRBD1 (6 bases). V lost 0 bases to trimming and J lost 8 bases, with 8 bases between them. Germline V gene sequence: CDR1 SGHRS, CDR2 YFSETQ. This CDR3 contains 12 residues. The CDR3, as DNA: TGCGCCAGCAGCTTGGCCACAGGGGAAGCTTTCTTT. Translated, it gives CASSLATGEAFF.